This T cell receptor (beta chain) derives from a study of beta chain features in type 1 diabetes. Expressed TCRB transcripts were sequenced because the entire RNA isolate underwent reverse transcription. Average reads for naive, central memory and regulatory T cell samples were about 3.57 million. Profiling relied on immunoSEQ multiplex PCR, and the TCRdb table lists in-frame clones only, not all of them. The sample shows approximately 730,000 clones, under 15% of them seen only once. Deletions cut 4 bases from V and 8 bases from J, with 16 bases between. Germline loops: CDR1 SGDLS, CDR2 YYNGEE. The CDR3 sequence is 14 residues long. Based on CD45RO/CCR7/CD25/CD127/CD95/CD27, CD4+ regulatory, stem cell-like memory, naive and central memory cells were sorted. Broader study findings: Among all four CD4+ subsets, Type 1 diabetes patients had TCRB CDR3s that were moderately but significantly shorter.

Notes on this clone: The antigen remains undetermined.

The sample taken for sequencing was naive CD4+ T cells from blood. The sequence came from a man younger than 30 with type 1 diabetes. The chain is built from TRBV9 and TRBJ2-1; TRBD2 is a possible D gene (7 bases). CDR3 amino acids: CASSSRQAGDEQFF. The CDR3 DNA sequence: TGTGCCAGCAGCTCTAGACAGGCGGGAGATGAGCAGTTCTTC.